These 18 T cell receptor beta chains were sequenced from one sample in a study of blood T cell repertoires in COVID-19. The repertoire was sequenced with immunoSEQ multiplex PCR; TCRdb's copy has only in-frame clones and lacks some. The sample has roughly 290,000 clones, nearly 90% seen once. Source material: PBMCs or T cells enriched from blood (not recorded which). These receptors were collected from a woman aged 18-29 years with acute COVID-19.

This clone was seen just once. The chain links TRBV7-9 to TRBJ2-5, with a weak D call TRBD1 (6 bases). V lost 5 bases, J lost 0 bases, and 13 bases lay in between. The CDR3 is made up of 15 amino acids. CDR1 SEHNR and CDR2 FQNEAQ come from the germline V gene (reference sequence). CDR3 coding DNA: TGTGCCAGCAGCCCCCCGGCAGGGGACCAAGAGACCCAGTACTTC. Translating gives CASSPPAGDQETQYF.

Turning to this clone: Other nucleotide sequences in the sample specify the same CDR3. The V gene is TRBV7-8, the J gene TRBJ1-5, with D tentatively TRBD1 (6 bases). The CDR3 is 15 amino acids. V was clipped by 1 base and J by 0 bases, with 7 bases between them. CDR1 is SGHVS and CDR2 is FQNEAQ in the germline V gene. DNA for the CDR3: TGTGCCAGCAGCTTAGACAGGGTTAGCAATCAGCCCCAGCATTTT. It yields the protein CASSLDRVSNQPQHF.

The rearrangement joins TRBV27 to TRBJ1-6; 9 positions agree with TRBD1. V shed 5 bases, J shed 7 bases, and the junction held 9 bases outside the gene matches. Germline CDR1 is MNHEY and CDR2 is SMNVEV (reference sequence). This CDR3 comprises 16 residues. CDR3 residues: CASSARGTGSNSPLHF. The CDR3 DNA follows: TGTGCCAGCAGTGCCCGAGGGACAGGGTCAAATTCACCCCTCCACTTT.

The chain carries TRBV29-1 and TRBJ2-1, with D maybe TRBD2 (5 bases). Looked up from germline, CDR1 is SQVTM and CDR2 is ANQGSEA. The CDR3 contains 14 residues. V was trimmed by 5 bases and J by 4 bases, leaving 15 bases between them. In DNA, the CDR3 is TGCAGCGTTATCTACACCGAGGGTTACAATGAGCAGTTCTTC. This translates into CSVIYTEGYNEQFF.

The CDR3 sequence is CSVGGYNEQFF. The CDR3 coding sequence is TGCAGCGTTGGAGGATACAATGAGCAGTTCTTC. J is TRBJ2-1 and V is TRBV29-1; D unclear. Germline assignment: CDR1 SQVTM and CDR2 ANQGSEA. V was cut by 4 bases and J by 4 bases, with 5 bases left in between. This CDR3 contains 11 residues.

This clone was seen just once. The chain has TRBV5-1 and TRBJ1-3; TRBD1 aligns across 8 bases. The CDR3 covers 15 residues. V shed 0 bases and J 6 bases; nucleotides not matched to a gene: 5. Germline CDR1 is SGHRS and CDR2 is YFSETQ. The CDR3 region has the DNA TGCGCCAGCAGCTTGGTGGCAGGGGGCTTAAACACCATATATTTT. Its translation: CASSLVAGGLNTIYF.

The gene calls are TRBV6-1 and TRBJ2-5; TRBD2 might be the D (6 bases). Trimming removed 2 bases from V and 10 bases from J, with 20 bases in between. The CDR3 extends over 15 amino acids. Germline lookup yields CDR1 MNHNS and CDR2 SASEGT. The CDR3 DNA sequence: TGTGCCAGCAGTGAACCCGGGACTCTTTCGTTGAACCAGTACTTC. This encodes CASSEPGTLSLNQYF.

V is TRBV10-1 and J is TRBJ2-1; TRBD2 might be the D (6 bases). V was trimmed by 6 bases and J by 12 bases, leaving 21 bases between them. CDR3 size: 14 residues. The germline V gene has CDR1 WNHNN and CDR2 SYGVQD (reference sequence). CDR3 region: CASSPFVAENRQFF. CDR3 coding DNA: TGCGCCAGCAGCCCTTTTGTAGCGGAAAATCGGCAGTTCTTC.

Worth noting for this clone: Different DNA sequences within this sample yield the same CDR3. The rearrangement uses TRBV18 and TRBJ2-5; 8 nucleotides line up with TRBD1. V lost 3 bases to trimming and J lost 2 bases; unmatched junction nucleotides: 5. Germline V gene lookup returns CDR1 KGHSH and CDR2 LQKENI. The CDR3 is made up of 15 amino acids. This chain's CDR3 is CASSPLTGGQETQYF. For the CDR3, the DNA is TGTGCCAGCTCACCTCTAACAGGGGGACAAGAGACCCAGTACTTC.

For this clone: In the same sample, other DNA sequences code for this CDR3. The chain recombines TRBV5-1 with TRBJ1-4, with D uncertain. Deletions cut 4 bases from V and 0 bases from J, with 7 bases between. CDR1 SGHRS and CDR2 YFSETQ come from the germline V gene. The CDR3 totals 14 residues. Here the CDR3 reads CASSPTTTNEKLFF. In DNA form, the CDR3 reads TGCGCCAGCAGCCCCACAACAACTAATGAAAAACTGTTTTTT.

The V call is TRBV7-8, the J call TRBJ2-1; tentative D call: TRBD1 (6 bases). The CDR3 covers 14 residues. The V and J ends lost 5 bases and 13 bases respectively, with 21 bases between them. Looked up from germline, CDR1 is SGHVS and CDR2 is FQNEAQ. The chain's CDR3 is CASSVNRRTDLQFF. CDR3 bases: TGTGCCAGCAGCGTCAATCGGAGGACAGATTTACAGTTCTTC.

The V and J genes are TRBV10-1 and TRBJ2-2; TRBD2 matches at 11 bases. Per germline, CDR1 WNHNN and CDR2 SYGVQD (reference sequence). The CDR3 totals 14 residues. The V and J ends lost 4 bases and 5 bases, in that order; junction bases with no gene match: 0. CDR3 coding DNA: TGCGCCAGCAGTGGACTAGCGGGGACCGGGGAGCTGTTTTTT. Translating it yields CASSGLAGTGELFF.

This sequence joins TRBV29-1 and TRBJ2-1; 7 bases line up with TRBD2. Germline V lookup: CDR1 SQVTM, CDR2 ANQGSEA. The trim removed 6 bases at V and 0 bases at J, leaving 8 bases unmatched. CDR3 length: 15 residues. CDR3 sequence (DNA): TGCAGCGTAGGCCCATCGGGGGGCTCCTACAATGAGCAGTTCTTC. This sequence encodes CSVGPSGGSYNEQFF.

The chain carries TRBV29-1 and TRBJ2-5; the D gene is possibly TRBD2 (5 bases). Germline-derived CDR1 and CDR2 are SQVTM and ANQGSEA. The CDR3 loop spans 17 amino acids. V lost 3 bases, J lost 2 bases, and 22 bases lay in between. In DNA, the CDR3 is TGCAGCGTTGACCGGGGTTTAGGATGGGGTGGGCAAGAGACCCAGTACTTC. Its translation: CSVDRGLGWGGQETQYF.

The chain is built from TRBV6-2 or TRBV6-3 and TRBJ1-5; the D is unclear. The germline CDR1 and CDR2 sequences are MNHEY and SVGEGT. The CDR3 totals 15 residues. V shed 0 bases and J shed 3 bases, with 9 bases lying between them. CDR3 sequence reads: CASSYSGSTNQPQHF. CDR3 coding DNA: TGTGCCAGCAGTTACTCGGGCAGTACCAATCAGCCCCAGCATTTT.

The V gene is TRBV10-2, the J gene TRBJ2-7, with TRBD2 identical over 8 bases. The CDR3 is 14 amino acids. The germline V gene encodes CDR1 WSHSY and CDR2 SAAADI. Trimming took 6 bases from V and 0 from J; bases not matched to a gene: 4. The CDR3 nucleotides are TGCGCCAGCAGAACTAGCGGAAGCTCCTACGAGCAGTACTTC. Translated: CASRTSGSSYEQYF.

The chain uses TRBV5-1 and TRBJ2-2; 10 nucleotides agree with TRBD1. After removal of 1 base from V and 6 bases from J, the junction contained 3 bases not matched to a gene. CDR1 is SGHRS and CDR2 is YFSETQ in the germline V gene. This CDR3 has 15 residues. The CDR3 coding sequence is TGCGCCAGCAGCTTGCTCGGACAGGGGGCCGGGGAGCTGTTTTTT. It encodes CASSLLGQGAGELFF.

The chain employs TRBV7-2 and TRBJ1-2; 7 bases agree with TRBD1. Losses at the gene ends were 2 bases for V and 4 bases for J; bases not matched to a gene: 13. Germline CDR1 SGHTA, CDR2 FQGNSA. The CDR3 runs to 17 residues. The CDR3 bases are TGTGCCAGCAGCTTATTGGCAGGTCGACAGGGCGGCTATGGCTACACCTTC. It specifies CASSLLAGRQGGYGYTF.